Sequencing of this T cell receptor (beta chain) was carried out in a study of blood T cell repertoires in COVID-19. Study information: Samples taken during acute and convalescent COVID-19 were collected in the United States, Italy and Spain.

Profiling relied on immunoSEQ multiplex PCR, and the TCRdb table lists in-frame clones only, not all of them. The data hold some 60,000 clones, with 80% to 95% observed a single time. The germline V gene has CDR1 MNHEY and CDR2 SMNVEV (reference sequence). The CDR3 length is 18 residues. V was pared by 2 bases and J by 3 bases, with 22 bases between. The genes are TRBV27 and TRBJ2-5, with D possibly being TRBD1 (6 bases). This clonotype was sampled from a man in his fifties or sixties with acute or convalescent COVID-19. Sequencing was performed on peripheral blood. The CDR3: CASSLRTVPFSTKETQYF. DNA of the CDR3: TGTGCCAGCAGTTTACGGACAGTTCCGTTTTCCACGAAAGAGACCCAGTACTTC.